The 14 T cell receptor beta chains in this list originate from one sample, sequenced in a study of radiotherapy plus CTLA-4 blockade in lung cancer. Repertoires were generated with immunoSEQ multiplex PCR, while TCRdb's copy carries only in-frame clones and drops some. The repertoire holds 40,000 to 50,000 clones, with about 70% as singletons. Specimen: peripheral blood, collected from a patient treated with radiotherapy plus ipilimumab. The receptors originated from a human donor with non-small cell lung cancer who had stable disease on radiotherapy plus ipilimumab.

J is TRBJ1-1 and V is TRBV9, with D possibly TRBD1 on 6 matching bases. The V gene lost 4 bases and the J gene lost 4 bases, with 14 bases spanning the gap. The CDR3 covers 14 residues. Germline V CDR1 and CDR2: SGDLS, YYNGEE. This CDR3 is CASSLGGAGTEAFF. The CDR3 nucleotides read TGTGCCAGCAGCCTCGGGGGGGCAGGCACTGAAGCTTTCTTT. The full variable domain, in which reference TRBV9 and TRBJ1-1 provide the parts outside the CDR3, is DSGVTQTPKHLITATGQRVTLRCSPRSGDLSVYWYQQSLDQGLQFLIQYYNGEERAKGNILERFSAQQFPDLHSELNLSSLELGDSALYFCASSLGGAGTEAFFGQGTRLTVV.

In its sample, this clone was seen once. The chain joins TRBV5-6 to TRBJ2-7, with D perhaps matching TRBD1 (6 bases). CDR1 and CDR2 from the germline V gene are SGHDT and YYEEEE. This CDR3 region has 14 residues. Trimming shortened V by 0 bases and J by 2 bases, and 9 bases separated the two germline ends. Here the CDR3 DNA reads TGTGCCAGCAGCTTGGTTGGACAGCCCTACGAGCAGTACTTC. Amino acids: CASSLVGQPYEQYF. The complete variable domain, with remaining parts taken from reference TRBV5-6 and TRBJ2-7, reads DAGVTQSPTHLIKTRGQQVTLRCSPKSGHDTVSWYQQALGQGPQFIFQYYEEEERQRGNFPDRFSGHQFPNYSSELNVNALLLGDSALYLCASSLVGQPYEQYFGPGTRLTVT.

J is TRBJ2-7 and V is TRBV11-3; D is perhaps TRBD1 (6 bases). Germline assignment: CDR1 SGHNT and CDR2 YENEEA. There are 14 residues in the CDR3. V lost 5 bases, J lost 0 bases, and 11 bases lay in between. CDR3 sequence (DNA): TGTGCCAGCAGCCCGGGACAAGGCTCCTACGAGCAGTACTTC. This translates into CASSPGQGSYEQYF.

V is TRBV5-1 and J is TRBJ2-1, with D perhaps TRBD2 (5 bases). Germline V lookup: CDR1 SGHRS, CDR2 YFSETQ. V lost 4 bases and J 7 bases, leaving 15 bases between the germline ends. The CDR3 covers 14 residues. CDR3 coding DNA: TGCGCCAGCAGCAGCGGACGAGAGTCGAATGAGCAGTTCTTC. As protein: CASSSGRESNEQFF.

This clone came up a few times. The rearrangement links TRBV14 to TRBJ2-6; tentatively, D is TRBD2 (6 bases). Trimming took 6 bases from V and 3 from J, leaving 12 bases between them. The germline V gene has CDR1 SGHDN and CDR2 FVKESK. This CDR3 is built from 15 residues. The CDR3 protein is CASSPREVGANVLTF. DNA of the CDR3: TGTGCCAGCAGTCCTAGGGAGGTTGGGGCCAACGTCCTGACTTTC.

This clone was counted once. The rearrangement links TRBV5-6 to TRBJ1-2; D unresolved. The CDR3 extends over 14 amino acids. CDR1 and CDR2 from the germline V gene are SGHDT and YYEEEE. Deletions cut 0 bases from V and 6 bases from J, with 12 bases between. The CDR3 is CASSLVGNRDGYTF. The CDR3 DNA is TGTGCCAGCAGCTTGGTCGGAAACAGAGATGGCTACACCTTC.

Only a few counts were recorded for this clone. Written as DNA, the CDR3 is TGTGCCAGCAGCTTCGACAGGATCTCCTACGAGCAGTACTTC. It yields the protein CASSFDRISYEQYF. This rearrangement joins TRBV5-6 to TRBJ2-7, with D possibly TRBD1 on 6 matching bases. The CDR3 contains 14 residues. The V end lost 2 bases, the J end lost 0 bases, and 9 bases lay between the germline ends. CDR1 and CDR2 from the germline V gene are SGHDT and YYEEEE.

The V call is TRBV6-5, the J call TRBJ1-6; no clear D. The CDR3 runs to 14 residues. Germline lookup yields CDR1 MNHEY and CDR2 SVGAGI. The V and J ends lost 2 bases and 7 bases respectively, with 9 bases between them. In nucleotides, the CDR3 is TGTGCCAGCAGTTACGGGAGGGAGAATTCACCCCTCCACTTT. Its protein product is CASSYGRENSPLHF.

This sequence joins TRBV7-8 and TRBJ1-1; tentative D call: TRBD1 (6 bases). This CDR3 comprises 15 residues. Germline CDR1 is SGHVS and CDR2 is FQNEAQ. V dropped 2 bases and J dropped 4 bases, with 14 bases sitting between them. CDR3 in DNA: TGTGCCAGCAGCTTACTGGTGGCAGGGGCCACTGAAGCTTTCTTT. Its translation is CASSLLVAGATEAFF.

This chain links TRBV21-1 with TRBJ2-2; the DNA was not compared with TRBD1, the D call given in the table. TRBV21-1 is given as a pseudogene. CDR3 length equals 17 residues. CDR3 amino acids: CASSKVDRVGNTGELFF. CDR3 nucleotide sequence: TGTGCCAGCAGCAAAGTGGACAGGGTAGGTAACACCGGGGAGCTGTTTTTT.

The V gene is TRBV6-5, the J gene TRBJ1-1; D perhaps matches TRBD1 (5 bases). V dropped 0 bases and J dropped 1 base, with 12 bases sitting between them. The CDR3 has 16 residues. The germline V gene encodes CDR1 MNHEY and CDR2 SVGAGI. This chain's CDR3 is CASSYSFARANTEAFF. CDR3 bases: TGTGCCAGCAGTTACTCGTTCGCCAGGGCGAACACTGAAGCTTTCTTT.

This clone was detected once. The CDR3: CASSVGYGDTQYF. The CDR3 region has the DNA TGTGCCAGCAGCGTAGGGTACGGTGATACGCAGTATTTT. This rearrangement joins TRBV9 to TRBJ2-3; D is ambiguous. Trimming left V 0 bases short and J 6 bases short, with 8 bases between. CDR1 and CDR2 (germline): SGDLS, YYNGEE. CDR3 length equals 13 residues.

This rearrangement joins TRBV6-6 to TRBJ1-2, with 12 bases matching TRBD1. Germline CDR1 is MNHNY and CDR2 is SVGAGI (reference sequence). The CDR3 has 16 amino acids. With 5 bases clipped from V and 4 bases from J, the junction kept 8 bases outside the gene matches. The CDR3 DNA reads as TGTGCCAGCAGTGCCGGGACAGGGGGCCCGGGCTATGGCTACACCTTC. Translation gives CASSAGTGGPGYGYTF.

The chain is built from TRBV2 and TRBJ2-2; 9 bases line up with TRBD1. The CDR3 has 15 residues. V was clipped by 5 bases and J by 5 bases; unmatched bases: 6. Germline CDR1 SNHLY, CDR2 FYNNEI. CDR3 in amino acids: CASSKPQGATGELFF. The DNA for the CDR3 is TGTGCCAGCAGTAAACCACAGGGGGCGACCGGGGAGCTGTTTTTT.